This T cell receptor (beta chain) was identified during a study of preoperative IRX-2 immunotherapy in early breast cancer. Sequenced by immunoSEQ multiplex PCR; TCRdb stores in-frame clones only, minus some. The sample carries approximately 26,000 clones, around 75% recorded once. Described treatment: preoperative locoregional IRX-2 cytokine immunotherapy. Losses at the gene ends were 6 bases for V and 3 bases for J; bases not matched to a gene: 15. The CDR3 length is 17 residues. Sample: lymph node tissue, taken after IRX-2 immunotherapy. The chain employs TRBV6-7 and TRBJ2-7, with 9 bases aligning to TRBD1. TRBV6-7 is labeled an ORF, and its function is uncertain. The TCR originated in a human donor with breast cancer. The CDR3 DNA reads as TGTGCCAGCAGCACCCGGGACAGGGCCCAAGCAGTCTACGAGCAGTACTTC. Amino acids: CASSTRDRAQAVYEQYF.